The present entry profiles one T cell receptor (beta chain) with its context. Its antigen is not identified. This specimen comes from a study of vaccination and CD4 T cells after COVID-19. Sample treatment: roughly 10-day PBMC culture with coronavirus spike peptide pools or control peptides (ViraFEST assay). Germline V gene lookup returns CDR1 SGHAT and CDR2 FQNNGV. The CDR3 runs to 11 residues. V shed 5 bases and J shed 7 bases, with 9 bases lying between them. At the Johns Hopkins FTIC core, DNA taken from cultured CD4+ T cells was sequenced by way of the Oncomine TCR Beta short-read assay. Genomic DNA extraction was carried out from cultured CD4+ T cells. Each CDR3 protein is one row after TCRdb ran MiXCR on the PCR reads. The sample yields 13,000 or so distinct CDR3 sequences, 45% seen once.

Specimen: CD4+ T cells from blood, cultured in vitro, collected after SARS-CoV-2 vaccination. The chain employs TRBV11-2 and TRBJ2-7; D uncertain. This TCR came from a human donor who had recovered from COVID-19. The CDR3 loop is CASSQKQEQYF. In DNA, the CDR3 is TGTGCCAGCAGCCAGAAACAGGAGCAGTACTTC.